The present T cell receptor (beta chain) was sequenced within a study of blood T cell repertoires in COVID-19. The CDR3 consists of 15 residues. Trimming at V came to 5 bases and at J to 8 bases, leaving 12 bases not matched to a gene. The germline CDR1 and CDR2 sequences are LGHNA and YSLEER. Clones were sequenced by immunoSEQ multiplex PCR, and TCRdb holds only the in-frame ones, with some missing. In the table there are approximately 300,000 clones, around nine tenths of which are singletons. The chain employs TRBV4-3 and TRBJ1-2, with 9 bases aligning to TRBD1. This TCR was sampled from a young woman who had recovered from COVID-19. Sequencing input: PBMCs or T cells enriched from blood (not recorded which). Here the CDR3 reads CASSATRDRALGYTF. The DNA of the CDR3 is TGCGCCAGCAGCGCCACCCGGGACAGGGCTTTGGGCTACACCTTC.